This entry lists 14 T cell receptor beta chains sequenced from one sample in a study of CD8+ T cells in alopecia areata. Documented treatment: oral pan-JAK inhibitor, 5-10 mg twice daily. The authors extracted RNA and reverse transcribed it into cDNA as the sequencing template. Assay used: immunoSEQ multiplex PCR; TCRdb lists only in-frame clones, some missing. The sample includes about 74,000 clones, approximately 28% of them seen just once. This material consisted of CD8+ T cells sorted from blood, taken at week 4, from a patient treated with tofacitinib. These receptors came from a human donor with alopecia areata.

V gene TRBV6-1 combines with J gene TRBJ2-1, with TRBD2 matching over 9 bases. Germline CDR1 reads MNHNS; CDR2 reads SASEGT. The CDR3 contains 14 residues. V trimming: 6 bases; J trimming: 2 bases; junction bases outside the gene matches: 2. CDR3 sequence (DNA): TGTGCCAGCAGGTCTAGCGGGACCTACAATGAGCAGTTCTTC. Translating gives CASRSSGTYNEQFF.

This clone has only a few counts. This rearrangement joins TRBV29-1 to TRBJ2-1; weak D call: TRBD2 (5 bases). Germline V gene data show CDR1 as SQVTM and CDR2 as ANQGSEA. Trimming removed 7 bases from V and 3 bases from J, with 10 bases in between. CDR3 size: 12 residues. CDR3 DNA sequence: TGCAGCGGATGGACTGACTACAATGAGCAGTTCTTC. Translation: CSGWTDYNEQFF.

The chain employs TRBV19 and TRBJ1-1, with a possible D match to TRBD1 (5 bases). The CDR3 is made up of 13 amino acids. V gave up 5 bases and J gave up 2 bases, with 9 bases separating them. Germline assignment: CDR1 LNHDA and CDR2 SQIVND (reference sequence). For the CDR3, the DNA is TGTGCCAGTAGTGAGACAGAAAACACTGAAGCTTTCTTT. Amino acids: CASSETENTEAFF.

The table lists this clone with a few counts. This chain joins TRBV6-5 and TRBJ2-7; perhaps TRBD1 as D (6 bases). Trimming left V 2 bases short and J 0 bases short, with 8 bases between. This CDR3 is 14 amino acids long. CDR1 and CDR2 from the germline V gene are MNHEY and SVGAGI. The CDR3 sequence is CASSYKDSSYEQYF. The DNA for the CDR3 is TGTGCCAGCAGTTACAAGGACAGCTCCTACGAGCAGTACTTC.

The chain joins TRBV9 to TRBJ2-5; D may be TRBD1 (6 bases). Germline loops: CDR1 SGDLS, CDR2 YYNGEE. The ends were cut back, 3 bases at V and 4 bases at J, with 13 bases in the middle. This CDR3 is 14 amino acids long. The DNA for the CDR3 is TGTGCCAGCAGCGATACAGGGTCTCTAGAGACCCAGTACTTC. It codes for CASSDTGSLETQYF.

The table lists this clone with a few counts. The CDR3 nucleotides are TGCAGTGCGGGACAGTTAGCTTTCTTT. Amino acids: CSAGQLAFF. The chain employs TRBV20-1 and TRBJ1-1, with TRBD1 matching over 7 bases. The CDR3 extends over 9 amino acids. J lost 10 bases, V lost 6 bases, and 2 bases had no gene match. Germline assignment: CDR1 DFQATT and CDR2 SNEGSKA (reference sequence).

V gene TRBV30 combines with J gene TRBJ2-2; 10 nucleotides line up with TRBD2. Germline V CDR1 and CDR2: GTSNPN, SVGIG (reference sequence). This CDR3 is built from 17 residues. V lost 3 bases and J lost 6; bases outside the gene matches: 13. This chain's CDR3 is CAWRALWTSGEAGELFF. DNA of the CDR3: TGTGCCTGGAGAGCCCTATGGACTAGCGGCGAGGCCGGGGAGCTGTTTTTT.

This chain links TRBV29-1 with TRBJ1-2, with TRBD1 identical over 8 bases. V lost 5 bases to trimming and J lost 2 bases; unmatched junction nucleotides: 4. Germline V gene data show CDR1 as SQVTM and CDR2 as ANQGSEA. CDR3 length: 13 amino acids. The CDR3 coding sequence is TGCAGCGTTAGGACAGGGCAAAACTATGGCTACACCTTC. Translating it yields CSVRTGQNYGYTF.

There are a few counts of this clone. The chain uses TRBV11-1 and TRBJ2-1; possible D gene TRBD2, 6 bases. From germline, CDR1 is SGHAT and CDR2 FQDESV (reference sequence). The CDR3 sequence is 16 residues long. The ends were cut back, 1 base at V and 8 bases at J, with 18 bases in the middle. The DNA for the CDR3 is TGTGCCAGCAGCTTAGTCCTCGCCGCTCCTAGCGATGAGCAGTTCTTC. It yields the protein CASSLVLAAPSDEQFF.

J is TRBJ2-3 and V is TRBV18, with 8 bases aligning to TRBD2. This CDR3 region has 16 residues. Germline CDR1 is KGHSH and CDR2 is LQKENI. Trimming at V came to 0 bases and at J to 10 bases, leaving 12 bases not matched to a gene. The CDR3 DNA is TGTGCCAGCTCACCACCGGTAGCGGGAAGAATTCTCGCGCAGTATTTT. It codes for CASSPPVAGRILAQYF.

This clone was counted a single time. The V call is TRBV29-1, the J call TRBJ1-1; tentatively, D is TRBD1 (6 bases). The CDR3 length is 13 residues. The germline V gene encodes CDR1 SQVTM and CDR2 ANQGSEA. The ends were cut back, 6 bases at V and 1 base at J, with 12 bases in the middle. CDR3 coding DNA: TGCAGCGTCTCGGGACACCCGAACACTGAAGCTTTCTTT. It is translated as CSVSGHPNTEAFF.

The chain carries TRBV20-1 and TRBJ1-2, with D unresolved. Trimming took off 6 bases at V and 8 bases at J, with 13 bases between the two ends. The CDR3 sequence is 11 residues long. Germline V CDR1 and CDR2: DFQATT, SNEGSKA (reference sequence). CDR3 nucleotide sequence: TGCAGTGCGCCGGATTTAGAAGGCTACACCTTC. It yields the protein CSAPDLEGYTF.

The sample holds a few counts of this clone. The chain recombines TRBV11-1 with TRBJ2-3, with unresolved D. The CDR3 is made up of 15 amino acids. Germline CDR1 is SGHAT and CDR2 is FQDESV (reference sequence). Trimming stripped 5 bases from V and 6 bases from J, with 18 bases between. The CDR3 bases are TGTGCCAGCAGCCTCCGACTCGGAATTGTGGATACGCAGTATTTT. The encoded protein is CASSLRLGIVDTQYF.

There are a few counts of this clone. The chain employs TRBV25-1 and TRBJ2-5; tentatively, D is TRBD2 (5 bases). The germline V and J ends were trimmed by 5 bases and 5 bases, with 12 bases remaining between them. The CDR3 totals 13 residues. The germline gives CDR1 MGHDK, CDR2 SYGVNS. The CDR3 loop is CASSPASLETQYF. DNA for the CDR3: TGTGCCAGCAGTCCGGCTAGCCTGGAGACCCAGTACTTC. The full variable domain, completed using reference TRBV25-1 and TRBJ2-5, is EADIYQTPRYLVIGTGKKITLECSQTMGHDKMYWYQQDPGMELHLIHYSYGVNSTEKGDLSSESTVSRIRTEHFPLTLESARPSHTSQYLCASSPASLETQYFGPGTRLLVL.